This passage covers 28 T cell receptor beta chains from one sample sequenced in a study of blood T cells in healthy people across ages. PCR was performed a second time for roughly 6 to 12 cycles using a sample-barcoded 5' primer and a J-beta primer mix. TCRdb independently ran MiXCR on the 5' RACE reads; one entry per CDR3 protein. The sample consists of about 1.5 million distinct CDR3 sequences, less than 45% of them appearing once. The sample taken for sequencing was blood. These receptors were collected from a woman younger than 30 in good health.

The genes are TRBV12-3 or TRBV12-4 and TRBJ2-7; D possibly corresponds to TRBD2 (6 bases). The CDR3 sequence is 15 residues long. V gave up 5 bases and J gave up 3 bases, with 17 bases separating them. CDR3 region: CASSIRRGSVYEQYF. In DNA form, the CDR3 reads TGTGCCAGCAGTATACGACGGGGGTCTGTCTACGAGCAGTACTTC.

The V gene is TRBV6-7, the J gene TRBJ1-2, with a possible D match to TRBD1 (5 bases). TRBV6-7 is noted as an ORF with a role that remains uncertain. The CDR3 length is 14 residues. The V end lost 5 bases, the J end lost 2 bases, and 12 bases lay between the germline ends. CDR3 residues: CASSDQDTNYGYTF. The CDR3 DNA sequence: TGTGCCAGCAGTGACCAGGACACCAACTATGGCTACACCTTC.

This clonotype was seen just once. The chain employs TRBV27 and TRBJ2-7; D is unresolved. The V end was cut by 4 bases, the J end by 5 bases, with 12 bases between. This CDR3 spans 13 amino acids. Germline V gene lookup returns CDR1 MNHEY and CDR2 SMNVEV (reference sequence). CDR3 region: CASSSQASNEQYF. CDR3 in DNA: TGTGCCAGCAGTTCCCAGGCTTCCAACGAGCAGTACTTC.

This sequence joins TRBV29-1 and TRBJ1-1, with D tentatively TRBD1 (5 bases). Trimming removed 2 bases from V and 4 bases from J, with 11 bases in between. Germline V gene lookup returns CDR1 SQVTM and CDR2 ANQGSEA. This CDR3 is 13 amino acids long. The CDR3 nucleotides are TGCAGCGTTGAAACGGGGGAAGGCACTGAAGCTTTCTTT. Amino acid sequence: CSVETGEGTEAFF.

The table lists this clonotype with a few counts. The chain joins TRBV12-3 or TRBV12-4 to TRBJ2-5; D remains ambiguous. With 7 bases removed from V and 0 bases from J, the gap between germline ends came to 12 bases. CDR3 length: 14 residues. The CDR3 region is CASKIMIDQETQYF. The CDR3 DNA sequence: TGTGCCAGCAAAATCATGATAGACCAAGAGACCCAGTACTTC.

V gene TRBV20-1 combines with J gene TRBJ1-4; D is undetermined. The germline V and J ends were trimmed by 1 base and 0 bases, with 6 bases remaining between them. The CDR3 contains 14 residues. In germline, CDR1 is DFQATT, CDR2 SNEGSKA (reference sequence). The CDR3 DNA sequence: TGCAGTGCTAGAGCGGGAGCAACTAATGAAAAACTGTTTTTT. Translating gives CSARAGATNEKLFF.

This clonotype was picked up a small number of times. This sequence joins TRBV4-3 and TRBJ2-3; TRBD2 matches at 8 bases. CDR1 and CDR2 (germline): LGHNA, YSLEER. The CDR3 is 14 amino acids. With 1 base clipped from V and 10 bases from J, the junction kept 7 bases outside the gene matches. Written as DNA, the CDR3 is TGCGCCAGCAGCCAAGGGTGGTCGCGGGGGGCGCAGTATTTT. It specifies CASSQGWSRGAQYF.

This rearrangement joins TRBV20-1 to TRBJ2-5, with 7 bases fitting TRBD2. The CDR3 is made up of 15 amino acids. Germline values: CDR1 DFQATT, CDR2 SNEGSKA (reference sequence). V shed 6 bases and J 0 bases; nucleotides not matched to a gene: 10. The CDR3 reads CSAGVASGYQETQYF. CDR3 DNA: TGCAGTGCCGGTGTGGCTAGCGGCTACCAAGAGACCCAGTACTTC.

The chain couples TRBV27 to TRBJ1-4; D is uncertain. CDR3 length equals 16 residues. Deletions cut 4 bases from V and 0 bases from J, with 12 bases between. Germline-derived CDR1 and CDR2 are MNHEY and SMNVEV (reference sequence). In nucleotides, the CDR3 is TGTGCCAGCAGTTCTAGCCACACCTCAACTAATGAAAAACTGTTTTTT. Protein sequence: CASSSSHTSTNEKLFF. Filled out from reference TRBV27 and TRBJ1-4, the complete variable domain reads EAQVTQNPRYLITVTGKKLTVTCSQNMNHEYMSWYRQDPGLGLRQIYYSMNVEVTDKGDVPEGYKVSRKEKRNFPLILESPSPNQTSLYFCASSSSHTSTNEKLFFGSGTQLSVL.

This clonotype came up a few times. The genes are TRBV27 and TRBJ2-1; TRBD1 matches at 10 bases. CDR1 is MNHEY, CDR2 SMNVEV, per germline (reference sequence). CDR3 size: 17 residues. V gave up 2 bases and J gave up 7 bases; unmatched junction bases: 11. In nucleotides, the CDR3 is TGTGCCAGCAGTTTACTCGCTCTTGGGACAGGGGATAATGAGCAGTTCTTC. This encodes CASSLLALGTGDNEQFF.

The chain combines TRBV4-3 with TRBJ1-2; 9 nucleotides match TRBD1. Germline V gene sequence: CDR1 LGHNA, CDR2 YSLEER. Trimming cost V 0 bases and J 8 bases; bases outside gene matches: 7. CDR3 length: 15 residues. For the CDR3, the DNA is TGCGCCAGCAGCCAAGATTCGGGACAGGGTCAAGGCTACACCTTC. Protein product: CASSQDSGQGQGYTF.

The chain employs TRBV11-2 and TRBJ2-3; 12 bases fit TRBD2. The trim removed 3 bases at V and 0 bases at J, leaving 10 bases unmatched. The CDR3 is 19 amino acids. CDR1 and CDR2 (germline): SGHAT, FQNNGV. CDR3 in amino acids: CASSLRPSGRDTSTDTQYF. The CDR3 DNA reads TGTGCCAGCAGCTTGAGGCCTAGCGGGAGGGACACTAGCACAGATACGCAGTATTTT.

This clonotype was detected ten times or more. This chain uses TRBV12-3 or TRBV12-4 with TRBJ1-2, with D perhaps TRBD1 (5 bases). CDR3 length equals 15 residues. The V end lost 3 bases, the J end lost 1 base, and 12 bases lay between the germline ends. CDR3 loop: CASSFPGRINYGYTF. CDR3 sequence (DNA): TGTGCCAGCAGTTTTCCAGGGCGAATTAACTATGGCTACACCTTC.

This chain joins TRBV15 and TRBJ2-7, with no clear D. The CDR3 consists of 11 residues. V was trimmed by 4 bases and J by 4 bases, leaving 5 bases between them. Looked up from germline, CDR1 is LNHNV and CDR2 is YYDKDF (reference sequence). Here the CDR3 reads CATSTYYEQYF. The CDR3 DNA sequence: TGTGCCACCAGCACCTATTACGAGCAGTACTTC.

This clonotype was seen only a few times. The rearrangement links TRBV27 to TRBJ2-3; no clear D. The germline gives CDR1 MNHEY, CDR2 SMNVEV (reference sequence). V was clipped by 2 bases and J by 0 bases, with 12 bases between them. The CDR3 extends over 16 amino acids. The CDR3 nucleotides read TGTGCCAGCAGTTTAGCCCAGGTGGCTAGCACAGATACGCAGTATTTT. Residues: CASSLAQVASTDTQYF.

This clonotype was recorded at least ten times. The chain has TRBV20-1 and TRBJ2-1; TRBD2 aligns across 8 bases. This CDR3 is built from 14 residues. Trimming at V came to 6 bases and at J to 7 bases, leaving 11 bases not matched to a gene. The V gene's germline CDR1 is DFQATT and CDR2 SNEGSKA (reference sequence). The DNA of the CDR3 is TGCAGTGCCGAGGGGCGGGAGGTCGGGAATGAGCAGTTCTTC. Its protein product is CSAEGREVGNEQFF.

This chain uses TRBV11-3 with TRBJ2-1; a weak D match, TRBD2 (6 bases). V shed 1 base and J shed 5 bases, with 15 bases lying between them. Germline values: CDR1 SGHNT, CDR2 YENEEA. There are 16 residues in the CDR3. The CDR3 loop reads CASSLGPPGLNNEQFF. The CDR3 nucleotides are TGTGCCAGCAGCTTAGGTCCTCCGGGACTTAACAATGAGCAGTTCTTC.

The chain joins TRBV6-5 to TRBJ2-7; weak D call: TRBD1 (5 bases). In germline, CDR1 is MNHEY, CDR2 SVGAGI. The V end lost 0 bases, the J end lost 3 bases, and 9 bases lay between the germline ends. CDR3 size: 14 residues. The CDR3 DNA is TGTGCCAGCAGTTACTCGGACATATACTACGAGCAGTACTTC. Protein: CASSYSDIYYEQYF.

This clonotype was seen only a few times. The chain carries TRBV11-2 and TRBJ1-6; TRBD1 agrees at 7 bases. The junction had 6 bases not matched to a gene; V was cut back by 9 bases and J by 4 bases. The CDR3 loop spans 14 amino acids. In germline, CDR1 is SGHAT, CDR2 FQNNGV. As DNA, the CDR3 is TGTGCCAGTATGGGGACAGATTATAATTCACCCCTCCACTTT. Translating gives CASMGTDYNSPLHF. Together with reference TRBV11-2 and TRBJ1-6, the CDR3 gives the full variable domain: EAGVAQSPRYKIIEKRQSVAFWCNPISGHATLYWYQQILGQGPKLLIQFQNNGVVDDSQLPKDRFSAERLKGVDSTLKIQPAKLEDSAVYLCASMGTDYNSPLHFGNGTRLTVT.

The table lists this clonotype with a count of one. This chain links TRBV27 with TRBJ2-1, with D maybe TRBD2 (6 bases). V was cut by 4 bases and J by 8 bases, with 15 bases left in between. The CDR3 contains 14 residues. Per the germline V gene, CDR1 is MNHEY and CDR2 is SMNVEV (reference sequence). The CDR3 loop is CASSSTGSVDEQFF. Here the CDR3 DNA reads TGTGCCAGCAGTTCCACCGGGAGTGTCGATGAGCAGTTCTTC.

This chain connects TRBV3-1 to TRBJ2-3; 7 nucleotides match TRBD2. V shed 8 bases and J 6 bases; nucleotides not matched to a gene: 8. The CDR3 totals 13 residues. Germline values: CDR1 LGHDT, CDR2 YNNKEL (reference sequence). This CDR3 reads CASPKRGPDTQYF. For the CDR3, the DNA is TGTGCCAGCCCCAAGCGGGGCCCCGATACGCAGTATTTT.

V usage is TRBV5-5 and J usage is TRBJ2-1, with 8 positions matching TRBD2. CDR3 length: 14 residues. V dropped 0 bases and J dropped 13; count of bases not matched to a gene: 9. CDR1 SGHKS and CDR2 YYEKEE come from the germline V gene (reference sequence). CDR3 DNA sequence: TGTGCCAGCAGCTTGGTTGGGACTAGGGAGACCCAGTTCTTC. Residues: CASSLVGTRETQFF.

The rearrangement links TRBV5-5 to TRBJ2-7; a weak D match, TRBD1 (7 bases). The germline CDR1 and CDR2 sequences are SGHKS and YYEKEE (reference sequence). V lost 1 base to trimming and J lost 1 base, with 12 bases between them. The CDR3 contains 15 residues. In nucleotides, the CDR3 is TGTGCCAGCAGCTTGCAGGGGGAGGTATCCTACGAGCAGTACTTC. Amino acid sequence: CASSLQGEVSYEQYF.

The rearrangement uses TRBV7-3 and TRBJ2-1, with 7 bases fitting TRBD2. The CDR3 has 15 amino acids. Germline assignment: CDR1 SGHTA and CDR2 FQGTGA. With 3 bases clipped from V and 3 bases from J, the junction kept 5 bases outside the gene matches. The CDR3 here is CASSFSRTSYNEQFF. The CDR3 bases are TGTGCCAGCAGCTTCTCTCGGACTAGCTACAATGAGCAGTTCTTC.

This clonotype has ten or more counts. An end of the junction does not agree with germline; a read error may underlie this. This rearrangement joins TRBV29-1 to TRBJ2-1; D is unresolved. The CDR3 loop spans 11 amino acids. Germline V gives CDR1 SQVTM, CDR2 ANQGSEA. The CDR3 nucleotides are TGCAGCGTGGCGCGCTACGATGAGCAGTTCTTC. Residues: CSVARYDEQFF.

This chain links TRBV7-2 with TRBJ1-4; TRBD1 matches 10 bases. CDR1 SGHTA and CDR2 FQGNSA come from the germline V gene. The CDR3 sequence is 14 residues long. V dropped 5 bases and J dropped 5; count of bases not matched to a gene: 2. The CDR3 protein is CASSQGQGNEKLFF. In DNA form, the CDR3 reads TGTGCCAGCAGCCAGGGACAGGGGAATGAAAAACTGTTTTTT.

The table lists this clonotype with a few counts. J is TRBJ1-5 and V is TRBV12-3 or TRBV12-4, with a weak D call TRBD1 (6 bases). The CDR3 extends over 17 amino acids. V lost 3 bases, J lost 0 bases, and 15 bases lay in between. As DNA, the CDR3 is TGTGCCAGCAGTTTTGGGACAACTCTAAATAGCAATCAGCCCCAGCATTTT. Translated: CASSFGTTLNSNQPQHF.

This clonotype has a count of ten or more. V and J are TRBV18 and TRBJ1-1, with D maybe TRBD1 (6 bases). Germline V gene sequence: CDR1 KGHSH, CDR2 LQKENI. The CDR3 loop spans 13 amino acids. V gave up 8 bases and J gave up 1 base, with 11 bases separating them. In DNA, the CDR3 is TGTGCCAGCAGCGAGGGACAGAACACTGAAGCTTTCTTT. It specifies CASSEGQNTEAFF.